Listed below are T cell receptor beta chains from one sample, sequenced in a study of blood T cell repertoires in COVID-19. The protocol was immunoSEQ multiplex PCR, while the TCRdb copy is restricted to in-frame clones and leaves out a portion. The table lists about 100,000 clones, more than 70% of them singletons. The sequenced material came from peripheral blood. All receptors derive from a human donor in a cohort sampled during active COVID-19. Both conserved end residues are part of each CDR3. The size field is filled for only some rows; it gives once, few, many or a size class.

CDR3: CASSQETGRETQYF
J: TRBJ2-5
V: TRBV7-2
size: -

CDR3: CASSSRGGPYEQYF
J: TRBJ2-7
V: TRBV27
size: -

CDR3: CASSQDFGTSLDF
J: TRBJ1-1
V: TRBV4-3
size: -

CDR3: CASIFGTGSNQPQHF
J: TRBJ1-5
V: TRBV19
size: -

CDR3: CASSFKAGGYTF
J: TRBJ1-2
V: TRBV5-8
size: -

CDR3: CASSGGLAENEQFF
J: TRBJ2-1
V: TRBV11-2
size: -

CDR3: CASSLAGTTLNEQFF
J: TRBJ2-1
V: TRBV7-2
size: -

CDR3: CASSPEGGGYGYTF
J: TRBJ1-2
V: TRBV18
size: -

CDR3: CASSLERWQETQYF
J: TRBJ2-5
V: TRBV7-6
size: -

CDR3: CASSPGGRETQYF
J: TRBJ2-5
V: TRBV5-4
size: -

CDR3: CASSTDRGSPLHF
J: TRBJ1-6
V: TRBV7-2
size: -

CDR3: CAWGDRGDEQYF
J: TRBJ2-7
V: TRBV30
size: -

CDR3: CSVWTRSSGNTIYF
J: TRBJ1-3
V: TRBV29-1
size: -

CDR3: CASSLRVNEKLFF
J: TRBJ1-4
V: TRBV18
size: -

CDR3: CASSLGGLASNEQFF
J: TRBJ2-1
V: TRBV5-1
size: -

CDR3: CAGSDSSATNEKLFF
J: TRBJ1-4
V: TRBV6-5
size: -

CDR3: CASSATTLNTEAFF
J: TRBJ1-1
V: TRBV5-1
size: once

CDR3: CASRPRQLGATQYF
J: TRBJ2-3
V: TRBV2
size: -

CDR3: CASSQPSDRNHGYTF
J: TRBJ1-2
V: TRBV3-1/TRBV3-2
size: -

CDR3: CASSRKGIDYGYTF
J: TRBJ1-2
V: TRBV3-1/TRBV3-2
size: -

CDR3: CASSRQGNEKLFF
J: TRBJ1-4
V: TRBV19
size: -

CDR3: CASRPALVLENNEQFF
J: TRBJ2-1
V: TRBV2
size: -

CDR3: CASSFGARNMNTEAFF
J: TRBJ1-1
V: TRBV5-1
size: -

CDR3: CASGHLAGGPWGQETQYF
J: TRBJ2-5
V: TRBV9
size: -

CDR3: CASRVTSGSPNEQFF
J: TRBJ2-1
V: TRBV5-1
size: -

CDR3: CASSSGLRLSYNEQFF
J: TRBJ2-1
V: TRBV6-2/TRBV6-3
size: -

CDR3: CSASTGQGNSPLHF
J: TRBJ1-6
V: TRBV20-1
size: -

CDR3: CASRLAVQNIQYF
J: TRBJ2-4
V: TRBV2
size: -

CDR3: CASTSGTGLNTEAFF
J: TRBJ1-1
V: TRBV19
size: -

CDR3: CASSLTTGGVNSPLHF
J: TRBJ1-6
V: TRBV27
size: few

CDR3: CSVVGLAVYEQYF
J: TRBJ2-7
V: TRBV29-1
size: -

CDR3: CASSVVGGSEQYF
J: TRBJ2-7
V: TRBV9
size: -

CDR3: CASSYIALDSSYGYTF
J: TRBJ1-2
V: TRBV6-2/TRBV6-3
size: -

CDR3: CASKFLAGRQTQYF
J: TRBJ2-5
V: TRBV2
size: once

CDR3: CASSLDSGSNTGELFF
J: TRBJ2-2
V: TRBV7-2
size: once

CDR3: CASSPGNTQYF
J: TRBJ2-3
V: TRBV7-9
size: -

CDR3: CASSFSLETQYF
J: TRBJ2-5
V: TRBV5-4
size: -

CDR3: CASSTTPGNTEAFF
J: TRBJ1-1
V: TRBV19
size: -

CDR3: CASSPPGQWFYNEQFF
J: TRBJ2-1
V: TRBV14
size: -

CDR3: CASSPGQGDYGYTF
J: TRBJ1-2
V: TRBV18
size: -

CDR3: CAISESGPRTSLQFF
J: TRBJ2-1
V: TRBV10-3
size: -

CDR3: CASRKTGVNEQFF
J: TRBJ2-1
V: TRBV2
size: -